The 23 T cell receptor beta chains given below trace back to one sample, sequenced in a study of PD-L1 blockade in urothelial cancer. Time point specified: pretreatment peripheral blood. TCRdb's copy holds only in-frame clones and misses some; the assay was immunoSEQ multiplex PCR. Counted here are 33,000 or so clones, approximately 85% occurring once; the ten biggest clones make up roughly 7%. The source material was PBMCs, sampled around atezolizumab (anti-PD-L1) treatment. These receptors were collected from a man between 60 and 75 years old with urothelial cancer.

This clone was detected a few times. V usage is TRBV28 and J usage is TRBJ1-4; tentatively, D is TRBD1 (5 bases). Germline V gives CDR1 MDHEN, CDR2 SYDVKM. Trimming left V 5 bases short and J 2 bases short, with 12 bases between. The CDR3 spans 15 residues. The DNA of the CDR3 is TGTGCCAGCAGTGCTTTTGGGGCCACTAATGAAAAACTGTTTTTT. Translation gives CASSAFGATNEKLFF.

J is TRBJ2-2 and V is TRBV4-1; D might be TRBD1 (5 bases). The germline V gene has CDR1 MGHRA and CDR2 YSYEKL. CDR3 length equals 16 residues. The V end was cut by 1 base, the J end by 6 bases, with 15 bases between. This CDR3 is CASSQAPREEAGELFF. DNA of the CDR3: TGCGCCAGCAGCCAAGCGCCCAGGGAAGAAGCCGGGGAGCTGTTTTTT.

The rearrangement links TRBV14 to TRBJ2-7, with 8 bases matching TRBD1. CDR1 SGHDN and CDR2 FVKESK come from the germline V gene. The CDR3 loop spans 13 amino acids. The V gene end was trimmed by 4 bases and the J gene end by 6 bases; junction bases not matched to a gene: 5. The CDR3 DNA sequence: TGTGCCAGCAGCCGTGACAGGGGCCTCGAGCAGTACTTC. As protein: CASSRDRGLEQYF.

This chain joins TRBV28 and TRBJ2-7; a possible D gene is TRBD2 (6 bases). The germline CDR1 and CDR2 sequences are MDHEN and SYDVKM. The V gene lost 11 bases and the J gene lost 3 bases, with 17 bases spanning the gap. The length of the CDR3 is 13 residues. CDR3 residues: CACGAGNYYEQYF. The CDR3 bases are TGTGCCTGCGGGGCAGGGAACTACTACGAGCAGTACTTC.

The chain joins TRBV7-9 to TRBJ2-3; D possibly corresponds to TRBD1 (5 bases). The CDR3 sequence is 13 residues long. Germline CDR1 SEHNR, CDR2 FQNEAQ (reference sequence). V shed 7 bases and J shed 8 bases, with 16 bases lying between them. CDR3 coding DNA: TGTGCCAGCAACTACGACGGACAATCTACGCAGTATTTT. Protein sequence: CASNYDGQSTQYF.

On this clone itself: A read error may produce the germline difference seen at one junction end. This chain joins TRBV7-7 and TRBJ1-3; D may be TRBD1 (5 bases). The CDR3 has 14 amino acids. Germline CDR1 and CDR2: SSHAT and FNYEAQ (reference sequence). In nucleotides, the CDR3 is TGTGCTAGCAGCTTATCAGGGCCTGGAAACACCATATATTTT. Protein: CASSLSGPGNTIYF.

This chain uses TRBV28 with TRBJ1-2, with D perhaps TRBD1 (5 bases). Germline V gene sequence: CDR1 MDHEN, CDR2 SYDVKM. V was clipped by 1 base and J by 2 bases, with 8 bases between them. The CDR3 loop spans 14 amino acids. CDR3 sequence reads: CASSLSEGNYGYTF. In nucleotides, the CDR3 is TGTGCCAGCAGTTTATCGGAGGGGAACTATGGCTACACCTTC.

The chain has TRBV7-3 and TRBJ2-1; the match to TRBD2 covers 8 bases. The CDR3 has 12 amino acids. CDR1 and CDR2 from the germline V gene are SGHTA and FQGTGA. Losses at the gene ends were 5 bases for V and 12 bases for J; bases not matched to a gene: 6. CDR3 in DNA: TGTGCCAGCAGCCCGGTAGCGGGGCCGCAGTTCTTC. Its translation: CASSPVAGPQFF.

J is TRBJ2-2 and V is TRBV5-1; 10 nucleotides agree with TRBD2. Trimming cost V 0 bases and J 3 bases; bases outside gene matches: 8. The CDR3 covers 18 residues. Germline CDR1 is SGHRS and CDR2 is YFSETQ. The CDR3, as DNA: TGCGCCAGCAGCTTGGCCATGGTAGCGGGGGGAGACACCGGGGAGCTGTTTTTT. Its protein product is CASSLAMVAGGDTGELFF.

This chain links TRBV28 with TRBJ2-3, with 12 nucleotides matching TRBD2. The CDR3 contains 15 residues. J gave up 2 bases and V 6 bases, and 3 bases lay outside the gene matches. Per germline, CDR1 MDHEN and CDR2 SYDVKM. The CDR3 coding sequence is TGTGCCAGCAGCTGGACTAGCGGGAACACAGATACGCAGTATTTT. Translation: CASSWTSGNTDTQYF.

This rearrangement joins TRBV14 to TRBJ1-2; the D gene is possibly TRBD1 (5 bases). V lost 2 bases and J lost 7, with 14 bases in between. Germline-derived CDR1 and CDR2 are SGHDN and FVKESK. The CDR3 has 14 amino acids. This chain's CDR3 is CASSQSQTGGGYTF. CDR3 nucleotide sequence: TGTGCCAGCAGCCAAAGCCAGACGGGGGGTGGCTACACCTTC. Drawing the rest from reference TRBV14 and TRBJ1-2, the complete variable domain is EAGVTQFPSHSVIEKGQTVTLRCDPISGHDNLYWYRRVMGKEIKFLLHFVKESKQDESGMPNNRFLAERTGGTYSTLKVQPAELEDSGVYFCASSQSQTGGGYTFGSGTRLTVV.

The chain carries TRBV6-5 and TRBJ1-2; perhaps TRBD1 as D (6 bases). The CDR3 contains 14 residues. Trimming pared 0 bases from V and 4 bases from J, leaving 9 bases between. Germline lookup yields CDR1 MNHEY and CDR2 SVGAGI. In DNA form, the CDR3 reads TGTGCCAGCAGTTACTCTACAGGGCCCTATGGCTACACCTTC. This translates into CASSYSTGPYGYTF.

The genes are TRBV7-8 and TRBJ2-3; 12 bases match TRBD2. CDR1 SGHVS and CDR2 FQNEAQ come from the germline V gene. The CDR3 loop spans 18 amino acids. The V gene end was trimmed by 3 bases and the J gene end by 1 base; junction bases not matched to a gene: 8. The CDR3 sequence is CASSLSSGGEGGTDTQYF. CDR3 nucleotides: TGTGCCAGCAGCTTGTCTAGCGGGGGGGAAGGAGGCACAGATACGCAGTATTTT.

The chain carries TRBV19 and TRBJ1-5; possible D gene TRBD1, 5 bases. This CDR3 spans 14 amino acids. V was trimmed by 5 bases and J by 7 bases, leaving 15 bases between them. Germline assignment: CDR1 LNHDA and CDR2 SQIVND (reference sequence). CDR3 protein: CASSHTRRGQPQHF. As DNA, the CDR3 is TGTGCCAGTAGTCACACAAGGCGGGGGCAGCCCCAGCATTTT.

This rearrangement joins TRBV2 to TRBJ1-2; D call uncertain. The CDR3 runs to 12 residues. V was pared by 4 bases and J by 3 bases, with 6 bases between. CDR1 and CDR2 (germline): SNHLY, FYNNEI. The CDR3 DNA reads as TGTGCCAGCAGTGTCGGGGACTATGGCTACACCTTC. Protein sequence: CASSVGDYGYTF.

This chain links TRBV2 with TRBJ2-5; D might be TRBD1 (6 bases). CDR1 is SNHLY and CDR2 is FYNNEI in the germline V gene. This CDR3 region has 16 residues. V dropped 7 bases and J dropped 2 bases, with 20 bases sitting between them. DNA for the CDR3: TGTGCCAGCACCCCTCCCCCGGGACACCATCAAGAGACCCAGTACTTC. This translates into CASTPPPGHHQETQYF.

Only one count was recorded for this clone. The chain links TRBV28 to TRBJ1-2; tentative D call: TRBD1 (5 bases). Germline V gives CDR1 MDHEN, CDR2 SYDVKM. Between the trimmed V and J ends, which lost 2 bases and 7 bases, there was a span of 8 bases. The CDR3 has 12 amino acids. CDR3 in amino acids: CASSLRGSGYTF. CDR3 nucleotide sequence: TGTGCCAGCAGTTTACGGGGGTCTGGCTACACCTTC.

As DNA, the CDR3 is TGTGCCAGCAGTGATAAGGGGAAGGGAGAAAAACTGTTTTTT. Translated, it gives CASSDKGKGEKLFF. V gene TRBV6-1 combines with J gene TRBJ1-4; D might be TRBD1 (5 bases). CDR1 and CDR2 (germline): MNHNS, SASEGT. CDR3 size: 14 residues. Trimming shortened V by 3 bases and J by 8 bases, and 13 bases separated the two germline ends.

This clone has only one observation. The chain links TRBV28 to TRBJ1-6, with D possibly TRBD1 on 5 matching bases. V was pared by 4 bases and J by 1 base, with 14 bases between. Germline V CDR1 and CDR2: MDHEN, SYDVKM. CDR3 length equals 17 residues. Written as DNA, the CDR3 is TGTGCCAGCAGTTCGGGACGGGGGATATCCTATAATTCACCCCTCCACTTT. It specifies CASSSGRGISYNSPLHF.

This clone was picked up a small number of times. The chain links TRBV2 to TRBJ1-2, with a possible D match to TRBD1 (6 bases). This CDR3 is 15 amino acids long. V was trimmed by 5 bases and J by 0 bases, leaving 13 bases between them. Germline loops: CDR1 SNHLY, CDR2 FYNNEI. Here the CDR3 DNA reads TGTGCCAGCAGTAACGAGGGGGAAGCTAACTATGGCTACACCTTC. Translated: CASSNEGEANYGYTF.

The rearrangement uses TRBV19 and TRBJ2-7, with D perhaps TRBD1 (5 bases). V lost 6 bases, J lost 4 bases, and 10 bases lay in between. CDR3 size: 12 residues. Germline CDR1 and CDR2: LNHDA and SQIVND (reference sequence). The CDR3 nucleotides read TGTGCCAGTAGGGGGCTGGGGTACGAGCAGTACTTC. It is translated as CASRGLGYEQYF.

The V call is TRBV6-5, the J call TRBJ2-7; 7 nucleotides agree with TRBD1. Germline V CDR1 and CDR2: MNHEY, SVGAGI. After removal of 5 bases from V and 3 bases from J, the junction contained 7 bases not matched to a gene. The CDR3 has 14 amino acids. In nucleotides, the CDR3 is TGTGCCAGCAGTGGGACAGCCCTTCACTACGAGCAGTACTTC. Residues: CASSGTALHYEQYF.

The chain uses TRBV19 and TRBJ1-1; 8 bases fit TRBD1. This CDR3 is built from 13 residues. Germline V gives CDR1 LNHDA, CDR2 SQIVND (reference sequence). The J segment lost 5 bases and the V segment lost 7 bases, leaving 6 bases of the junction unmatched. The DNA of the CDR3 is TGTGCCAGTACCCGGGACAGGTGGACTGAAGCTTTCTTT. It translates to CASTRDRWTEAFF.